This is a list of T cell receptor beta chains from one sample in a study of blood T cell repertoires in COVID-19. Repertoires were generated with immunoSEQ multiplex PCR, while TCRdb's copy carries only in-frame clones and drops some. The data hold under 200,000 clones, with roughly 90% observed a single time. The sequenced sample was peripheral blood. The receptors derive from a man between 60 and 70 years old with acute or convalescent COVID-19. The CDR3 runs from the conserved cysteine through the conserved F or W. The order of the fields is clone size, V gene, D gene, J gene, CDR3 protein, CDR3 DNA. D genes are given only for firm matches. For some rows the clone size is stated as once, few or many, or as a class when expanded; others skip it.

.,TRBV19,TRBD2,TRBJ2-2,CASSMGTSTGELFF,TGTGCCAGTAGTATGGGGACTAGCACCGGGGAGCTGTTTTTT
.,TRBV6-5,.,TRBJ1-1,CASSRDSGLDTEAFF,TGTGCCAGCAGCCGGGACTCAGGTTTGGACACTGAAGCTTTCTTT
.,TRBV11-3,TRBD2,TRBJ2-7,CASSSGLAGFYDHNSYEQYF,TGTGCCAGCAGCTCCGGACTAGCGGGATTTTACGATCACAACTCCTACGAGCAGTACTTC
.,TRBV19,.,TRBJ1-5,CASKRFREGGQPQHF,TGTGCCAGTAAAAGGTTCAGGGAAGGGGGTCAGCCCCAGCATTTT
.,TRBV7-8,TRBD1,TRBJ1-2,CASSTNRGPIFYGYTF,TGTGCCAGCAGCACGAACAGGGGGCCGATCTTCTATGGCTACACCTTC
.,TRBV7-2,.,TRBJ1-3,CASSLQGTVSGNTIYF,TGTGCCAGCAGTCTACAGGGTACTGTCTCTGGAAACACCATATATTTT
.,TRBV7-3,TRBD2,TRBJ2-5,CASSWRGGEVETQYF,TGTGCCAGCAGCTGGCGCGGGGGGGAGGTAGAGACCCAGTACTTC
.,TRBV5-1,.,TRBJ1-2,CASSLLAGPNYGYTF,TGCGCCAGCAGCTTGTTGGCAGGCCCTAACTATGGCTACACCTTC
.,TRBV15,.,TRBJ1-2,CATSRRSGAFYGYTF,TGTGCCACCAGCAGGCGGTCAGGGGCCTTCTATGGCTACACCTTC
.,TRBV5-1,TRBD1,TRBJ2-2,CASSSRTGATGELFF,TGCGCCAGCAGCTCCCGGACAGGGGCCACCGGGGAGCTGTTTTTT
.,TRBV19,TRBD1,TRBJ1-3,CASSTSGQFGNTIYF,TGTGCCAGTAGTACATCGGGACAGTTCGGAAACACCATATATTTT
once,TRBV5-1,TRBD1,TRBJ1-2,CASSLEQGSGYGYTF,TGCGCCAGCAGCTTGGAACAGGGGTCAGGGTATGGCTACACCTTC
.,TRBV7-6,.,TRBJ2-6,CASSPPPRGASGANVLTF,TGTGCCAGCAGCCCACCCCCTCGGGGGGCGAGTGGGGCCAACGTCCTGACTTTC
.,TRBV27,TRBD1,TRBJ1-2,CASGVPGQGWGNYGYTF,TGTGCCAGCGGTGTCCCGGGACAGGGGTGGGGGAACTATGGCTACACCTTC
.,TRBV11-2,TRBD2,TRBJ2-7,CASSLGTSGYEQYF,TGTGCCAGCAGCTTAGGAACTAGCGGCTACGAGCAGTACTTC
.,TRBV3-1/TRBV3-2,.,TRBJ2-5,CASSLGSLETQYF,TGTGCCAGCAGCCTCGGGAGTTTAGAGACCCAGTACTTC
.,TRBV30,.,TRBJ1-3,CAWSTYRRTSGNTIYF,TGTGCCTGGAGTACCTACAGAAGAACCTCTGGAAACACCATATATTTT
.,TRBV6-2/TRBV6-3,TRBD2,TRBJ2-3,CASSHTSGLTDTQYF,TGTGCCAGCAGTCATACTAGCGGCCTCACAGATACGCAGTATTTT
few,TRBV24-1,.,TRBJ1-1,CATRDRGSTEAFF,TGTGCCACCAGGGACCGGGGGAGCACTGAAGCTTTCTTT
.,TRBV27,.,TRBJ1-5,CASSFRGQPQHF,TGTGCCAGCAGTTTTAGGGGTCAGCCCCAGCATTTT
.,TRBV11-2,.,TRBJ1-1,CASSLAGTEAFF,TGTGCCAGCAGCTTAGCCGGGACTGAAGCTTTCTTT
.,TRBV5-5,TRBD1,TRBJ1-2,CASSLAGGQASYGYTF,TGTGCCAGCAGCTTGGCCGGGGGACAGGCGTCCTATGGCTACACCTTC
.,TRBV14,.,TRBJ2-1,CASSLKRGYNEQFF,TGTGCCAGCAGCCTCAAAAGGGGGTACAATGAGCAGTTCTTC
few,TRBV9,.,TRBJ2-3,CASSFTGLTDTQYF,TGTGCCAGCAGTTTCACAGGGTTAACAGATACGCAGTATTTT
.,TRBV18,TRBD1,TRBJ2-3,CASSPRDRVRDTQYF,TGTGCCAGCTCACCACGGGACAGGGTGAGAGATACGCAGTATTTT
.,TRBV7-8,.,TRBJ1-1,CASSFREDVEAFF,TGTGCCAGCAGCTTCCGGGAGGACGTTGAAGCTTTCTTT
.,TRBV4-2,.,TRBJ1-1,CASSQELGRWTEAFF,TGTGCCAGCAGCCAAGAACTGGGGAGGTGGACTGAAGCTTTCTTT
.,TRBV5-1,.,TRBJ1-2,CASSLAGDYGYTF,TGCGCCAGCAGCTTGGCGGGGGACTATGGCTACACCTTC
.,TRBV6-6,TRBD1,TRBJ2-5,CASRRRRWDRGPETQYF,TGTGCCAGCAGGCGAAGAAGATGGGACAGGGGGCCCGAGACCCAGTACTTC
.,TRBV30,.,TRBJ1-1,CAWIFSGNTEAFF,TGTGCCTGGATCTTTTCGGGGAACACTGAAGCTTTCTTT
.,TRBV30,.,TRBJ1-3,CAWKEGGNTIYF,TGTGCCTGGAAAGAGGGTGGAAACACCATATATTTT
once,TRBV6-5,.,TRBJ1-4,CASSYPGPTNEKLFF,TGTGCCAGCAGTTACCCAGGGCCAACTAATGAAAAACTGTTTTTT
.,TRBV18,.,TRBJ1-1,CASSPGERRNTEAFF,TGTGCCAGCTCACCAGGGGAGAGAAGGAACACTGAAGCTTTCTTT
.,TRBV3-1/TRBV3-2,.,TRBJ1-6,CASSQESAEDRSPLHF,TGTGCCAGCAGCCAAGAAAGCGCGGAGGACCGTTCACCCCTCCACTTT
.,TRBV7-9,.,TRBJ2-6,CASREGGANVLTF,TGTGCCAGCAGGGAGGGTGGGGCCAACGTCCTGACTTTC
.,TRBV9,TRBD1,TRBJ2-2,CASSGDRGPLTNTGELFF,TGTGCCAGCAGCGGCGACAGGGGGCCGCTCACGAACACCGGGGAGCTGTTTTTT
few,TRBV5-6,.,TRBJ1-2,CASSLIGQNYGYTF,TGTGCCAGCAGCTTGATTGGTCAGAACTATGGCTACACCTTC
.,TRBV7-2,.,TRBJ2-2,CASSPRTANTGELFF,TGTGCCAGCAGCCCCCGGACAGCGAACACCGGGGAGCTGTTTTTT
.,TRBV5-6,TRBD2,TRBJ2-1,CASSPGTSGRIEQFF,TGTGCCAGCAGCCCCGGGACTAGCGGGAGGATTGAGCAGTTCTTC
.,TRBV3-1/TRBV3-2,TRBD2,TRBJ2-5,CASSQALAGEETQYF,TGTGCCAGCAGCCAAGCCCTAGCGGGAGAAGAGACCCAGTACTTC
.,TRBV7-6,.,TRBJ2-1,CASSSLASSTNEQFF,TGTGCCAGCAGCTCCCTCGCGTCCTCAACCAATGAGCAGTTCTTC
.,TRBV27,.,TRBJ2-7,CASSLRGAPYEQYF,TGTGCCAGCAGCCTCAGGGGGGCGCCCTACGAGCAGTACTTC
.,TRBV30,.,TRBJ1-2,CAWSKEGVYGYTF,TGTGCCTGGAGTAAGGAGGGTGTCTATGGCTACACCTTC
.,TRBV9,TRBD2,TRBJ2-3,CASSVGWRGGYEDTQYF,TGTGCCAGCAGCGTGGGTTGGCGGGGGGGCTATGAGGATACGCAGTATTTT
.,TRBV18,.,TRBJ1-2,CASSPEQGLSGYTF,TGTGCCAGCTCACCAGAGCAGGGGTTATCTGGCTACACCTTC
once,TRBV5-1,.,TRBJ1-5,CASSFGVNQPQHF,TGCGCCAGCAGCTTCGGGGTTAATCAGCCCCAGCATTTT
once,TRBV19,TRBD1,TRBJ1-1,CASSQGAGTEAFF,TGTGCCAGTAGTCAGGGGGCCGGCACTGAAGCTTTCTTT
.,TRBV19,.,TRBJ1-1,CASSISGGDTEAFF,TGTGCCAGTAGTATCTCCGGGGGGGACACTGAAGCTTTCTTT
.,TRBV25-1,TRBD1,TRBJ1-2,CASSHTAGTGDNYGYTF,TGTGCCAGCAGTCATACCGCTGGGACAGGGGATAACTATGGCTACACCTTC
.,TRBV6-4,.,TRBJ1-1,CASSARLNTEAFF,TGTGCCAGCAGTGCGAGGCTGAACACTGAAGCTTTCTTT
.,TRBV5-4,TRBD1,TRBJ1-2,CASRDRVTYGYTF,TGTGCCAGCAGGGACAGGGTGACTTATGGCTACACCTTC
.,TRBV7-8,TRBD1,TRBJ1-6,CASSLVIRTGVNSPLHF,TGTGCCAGCAGCTTAGTGATTCGGACAGGGGTTAATTCACCCCTCCACTTT
.,TRBV6-4,.,TRBJ2-2,CASSPEGGMGELFF,TGTGCCAGCAGCCCGGAGGGAGGAATGGGGGAGCTGTTTTTT
.,TRBV6-1,TRBD1,TRBJ2-1,CASSEELRGTGSHEQFF,TGTGCCAGCAGTGAGGAGTTGCGTGGGACAGGGAGCCATGAGCAGTTCTTC
.,TRBV27,TRBD1,TRBJ2-3,CASGPTGFSTDTQYF,TGTGCCAGCGGGCCGACAGGGTTCAGCACAGATACGCAGTATTTT
.,TRBV7-9,TRBD2,TRBJ2-7,CASSLASRGLAGDYEQYF,TGTGCCAGCAGCTTAGCAAGTAGAGGACTAGCGGGAGACTACGAGCAGTACTTC
.,TRBV11-3,.,TRBJ2-4,CASSLDRARRGNRDIQYF,TGTGCCAGCAGCTTAGATAGGGCGAGGCGGGGGAACAGGGACATTCAGTACTTC
.,TRBV4-3,TRBD1,TRBJ2-2,CASSPSIQGAHGELFF,TGCGCCAGCAGCCCGAGCATACAGGGGGCTCACGGGGAGCTGTTTTTT
.,TRBV30,TRBD1,TRBJ2-7,CAWRTGAYEQYF,TGTGCCTGGAGAACAGGGGCCTACGAGCAGTACTTC